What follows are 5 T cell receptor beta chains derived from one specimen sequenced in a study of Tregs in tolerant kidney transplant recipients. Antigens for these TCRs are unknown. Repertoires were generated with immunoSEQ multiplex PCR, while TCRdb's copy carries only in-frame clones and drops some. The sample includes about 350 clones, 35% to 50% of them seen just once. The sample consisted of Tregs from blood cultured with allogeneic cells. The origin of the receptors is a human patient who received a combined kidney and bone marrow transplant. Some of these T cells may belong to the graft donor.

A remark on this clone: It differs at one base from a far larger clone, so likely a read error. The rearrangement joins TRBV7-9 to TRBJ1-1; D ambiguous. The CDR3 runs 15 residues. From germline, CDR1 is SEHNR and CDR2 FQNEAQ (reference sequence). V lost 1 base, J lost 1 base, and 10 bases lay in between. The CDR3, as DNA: TGTGCCAGCAGCTTAGATTTTACGGCGAACACTGAAGCTTTCTTT. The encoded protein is CASSLDFTANTEAFF.

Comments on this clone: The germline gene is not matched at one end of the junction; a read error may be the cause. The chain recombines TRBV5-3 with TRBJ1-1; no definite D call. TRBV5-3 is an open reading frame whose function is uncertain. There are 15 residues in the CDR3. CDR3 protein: CASSLDFTSNTEAFF. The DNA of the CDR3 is TGTGCCAGCAGCTTAGATTTTACGTCGAACACTGAAGCTTTCTTT.

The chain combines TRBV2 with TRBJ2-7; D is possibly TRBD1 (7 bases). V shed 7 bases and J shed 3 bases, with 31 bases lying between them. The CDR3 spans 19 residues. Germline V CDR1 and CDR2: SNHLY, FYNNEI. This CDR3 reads CASIFSVQGLFGGLYEQYF. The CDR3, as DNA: TGTGCCAGCATCTTCTCGGTACAGGGGTTGTTCGGGGGACTCTACGAGCAGTACTTC.

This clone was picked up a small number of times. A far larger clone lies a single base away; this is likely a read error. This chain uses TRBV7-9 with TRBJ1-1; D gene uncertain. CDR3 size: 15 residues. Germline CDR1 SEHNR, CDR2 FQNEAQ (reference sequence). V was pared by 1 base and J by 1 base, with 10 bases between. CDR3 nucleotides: TGTGCCAGCAGCTTAGATTTTAAGTCGAACACTGAAGCTTTCTTT. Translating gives CASSLDFKSNTEAFF.

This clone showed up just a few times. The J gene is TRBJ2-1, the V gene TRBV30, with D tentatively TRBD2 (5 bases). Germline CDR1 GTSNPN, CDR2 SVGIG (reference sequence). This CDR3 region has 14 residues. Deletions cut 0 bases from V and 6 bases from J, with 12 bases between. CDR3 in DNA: TGTGCCTGGAGTGTCGGGAAGGTGGGCAATGAGCAGTTCTTC. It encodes CAWSVGKVGNEQFF.